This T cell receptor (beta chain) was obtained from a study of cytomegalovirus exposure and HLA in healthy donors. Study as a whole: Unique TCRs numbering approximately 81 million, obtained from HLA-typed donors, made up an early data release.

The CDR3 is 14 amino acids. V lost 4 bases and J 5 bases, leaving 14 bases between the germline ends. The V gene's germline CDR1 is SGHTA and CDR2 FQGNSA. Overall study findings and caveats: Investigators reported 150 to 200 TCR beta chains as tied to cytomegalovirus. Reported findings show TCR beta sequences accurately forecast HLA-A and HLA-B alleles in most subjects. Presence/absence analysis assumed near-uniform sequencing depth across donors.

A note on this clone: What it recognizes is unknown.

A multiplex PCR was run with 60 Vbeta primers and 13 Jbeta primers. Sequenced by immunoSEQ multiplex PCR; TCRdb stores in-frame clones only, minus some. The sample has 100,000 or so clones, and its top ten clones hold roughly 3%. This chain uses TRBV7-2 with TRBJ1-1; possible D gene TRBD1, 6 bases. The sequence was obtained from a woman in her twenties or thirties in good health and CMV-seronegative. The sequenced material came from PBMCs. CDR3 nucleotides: TGTGCCAGCAGCTCGAGATGGCAGGGGACTGAAGCTTTCTTT. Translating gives CASSSRWQGTEAFF.